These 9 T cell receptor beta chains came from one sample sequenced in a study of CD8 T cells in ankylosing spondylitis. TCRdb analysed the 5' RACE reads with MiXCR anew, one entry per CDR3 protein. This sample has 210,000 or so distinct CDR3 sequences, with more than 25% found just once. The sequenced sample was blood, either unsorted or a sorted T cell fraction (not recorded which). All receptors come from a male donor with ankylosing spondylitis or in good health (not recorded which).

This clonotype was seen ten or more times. The CDR3 spells CSVAPRRNTEAFF. CDR3 bases: TGCAGCGTTGCGCCCAGGAGGAACACTGAAGCTTTCTTT. The chain uses TRBV29-1 and TRBJ1-1; D unclear. The CDR3 is 13 amino acids. V lost 4 bases and J lost 1, with 10 bases in between. Germline V gene lookup returns CDR1 SQVTM and CDR2 ANQGSEA.

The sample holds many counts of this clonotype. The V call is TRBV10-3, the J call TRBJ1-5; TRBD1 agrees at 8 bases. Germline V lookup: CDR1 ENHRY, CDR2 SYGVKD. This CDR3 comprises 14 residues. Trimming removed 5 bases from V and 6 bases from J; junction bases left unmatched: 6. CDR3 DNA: TGTGCCATCAGTCGTCAGGGGGCGGTTCAGCCCCAGCATTTT. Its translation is CAISRQGAVQPQHF.

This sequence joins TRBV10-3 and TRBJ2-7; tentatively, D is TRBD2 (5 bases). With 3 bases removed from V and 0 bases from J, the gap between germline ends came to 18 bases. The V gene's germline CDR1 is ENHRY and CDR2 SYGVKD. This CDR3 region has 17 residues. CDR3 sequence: CAISDPIARVSSYEQYF. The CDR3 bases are TGTGCCATCAGTGACCCCATTGCGCGGGTGAGCTCCTACGAGCAGTACTTC.

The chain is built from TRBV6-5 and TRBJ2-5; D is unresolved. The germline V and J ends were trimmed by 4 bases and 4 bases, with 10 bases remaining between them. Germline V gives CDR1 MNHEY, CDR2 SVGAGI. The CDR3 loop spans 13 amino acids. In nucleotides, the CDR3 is TGTGCCAGCAGTTCAGCTATGAGAGAGACCCAGTACTTC. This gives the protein CASSSAMRETQYF.

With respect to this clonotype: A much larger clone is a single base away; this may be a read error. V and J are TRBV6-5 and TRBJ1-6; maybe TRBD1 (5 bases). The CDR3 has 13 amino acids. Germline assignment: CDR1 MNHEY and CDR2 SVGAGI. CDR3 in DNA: TGTGCCAGCAGTTACGTCCGGGACTCACCCCTCCGCTTT. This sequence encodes CASSYVRDSPLRF.

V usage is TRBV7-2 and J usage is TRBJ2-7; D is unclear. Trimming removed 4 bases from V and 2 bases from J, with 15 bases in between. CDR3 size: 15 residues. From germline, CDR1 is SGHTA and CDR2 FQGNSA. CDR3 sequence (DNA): TGTGCCAGCAGCTGGGGTTCGGGTGACACCTACGAGCAGTACTTC. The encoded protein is CASSWGSGDTYEQYF.

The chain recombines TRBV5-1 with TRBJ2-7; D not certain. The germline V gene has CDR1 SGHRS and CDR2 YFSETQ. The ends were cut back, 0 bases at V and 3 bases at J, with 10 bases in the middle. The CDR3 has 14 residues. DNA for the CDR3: TGCGCCAGCAGCTTGGCGAAGGGATACTACGAGCAGTACTTC. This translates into CASSLAKGYYEQYF.

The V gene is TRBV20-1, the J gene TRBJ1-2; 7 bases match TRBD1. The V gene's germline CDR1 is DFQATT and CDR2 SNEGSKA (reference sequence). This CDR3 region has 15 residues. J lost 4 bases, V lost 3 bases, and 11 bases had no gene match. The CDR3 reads CSASLPTGMSYGYTF. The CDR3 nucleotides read TGCAGTGCTAGTCTCCCGACAGGGATGAGCTATGGCTACACCTTC.

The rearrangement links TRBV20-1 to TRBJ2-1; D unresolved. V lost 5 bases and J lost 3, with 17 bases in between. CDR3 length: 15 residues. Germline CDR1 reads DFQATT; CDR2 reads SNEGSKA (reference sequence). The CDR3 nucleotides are TGCAGTGCTCCCAACGGAGCAGATATCTACAATGAGCAGTTCTTC. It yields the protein CSAPNGADIYNEQFF.